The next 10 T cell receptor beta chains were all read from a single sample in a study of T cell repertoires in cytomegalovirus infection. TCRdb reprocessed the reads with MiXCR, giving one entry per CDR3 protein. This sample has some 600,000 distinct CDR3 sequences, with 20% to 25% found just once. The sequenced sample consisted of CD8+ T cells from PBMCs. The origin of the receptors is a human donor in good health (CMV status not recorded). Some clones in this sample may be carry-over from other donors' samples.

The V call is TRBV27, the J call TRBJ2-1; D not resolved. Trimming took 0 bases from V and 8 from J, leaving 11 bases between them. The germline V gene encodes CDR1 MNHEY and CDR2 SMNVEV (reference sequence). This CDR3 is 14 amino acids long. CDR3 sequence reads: CASSLSPVGYEQFF. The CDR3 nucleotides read TGTGCCAGCAGTTTATCCCCCGTAGGGTATGAGCAGTTCTTC.

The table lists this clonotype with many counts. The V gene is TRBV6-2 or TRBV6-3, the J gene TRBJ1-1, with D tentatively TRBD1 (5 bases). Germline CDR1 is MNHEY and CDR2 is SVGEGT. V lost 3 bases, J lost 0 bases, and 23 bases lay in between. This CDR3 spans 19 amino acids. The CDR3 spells CASSYWGGIGEIMNTEAFF. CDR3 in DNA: TGTGCCAGCAGTTATTGGGGGGGGATCGGCGAAATCATGAACACTGAAGCTTTCTTT.

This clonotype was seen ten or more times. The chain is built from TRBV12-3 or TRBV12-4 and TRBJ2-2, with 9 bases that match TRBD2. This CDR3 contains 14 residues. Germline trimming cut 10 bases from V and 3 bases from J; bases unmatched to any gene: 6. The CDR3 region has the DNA TGTGCCACCCGCCGACTAGCGGACACCGGGGAGCTGTTTTTT. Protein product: CATRRLADTGELFF.

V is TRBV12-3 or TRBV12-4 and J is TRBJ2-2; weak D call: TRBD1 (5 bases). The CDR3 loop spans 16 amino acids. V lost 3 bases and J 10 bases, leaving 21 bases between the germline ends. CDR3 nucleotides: TGTGCCAGCAGTTTTTGGGGTGACAGTTCTTATGAGGAGCTGTTTTTT. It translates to CASSFWGDSSYEELFF.

CDR3: CSARDRRLNTEAFF. In nucleotides, the CDR3 is TGCAGTGCTAGAGATAGGAGGTTGAACACTGAAGCTTTCTTT. This chain links TRBV20-1 with TRBJ1-1; no firm D call. This CDR3 spans 14 amino acids. The germline CDR1 and CDR2 sequences are DFQATT and SNEGSKA (reference sequence). Trimming took 0 bases from V and 0 from J, leaving 8 bases between them.

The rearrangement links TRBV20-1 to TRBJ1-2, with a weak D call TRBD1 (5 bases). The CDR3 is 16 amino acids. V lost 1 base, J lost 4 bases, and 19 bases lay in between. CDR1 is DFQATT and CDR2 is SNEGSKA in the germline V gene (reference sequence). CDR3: CSARGRLGRTSYGYTF. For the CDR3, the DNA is TGCAGTGCTAGAGGTAGACTGGGGCGGACAAGCTATGGCTACACCTTC.

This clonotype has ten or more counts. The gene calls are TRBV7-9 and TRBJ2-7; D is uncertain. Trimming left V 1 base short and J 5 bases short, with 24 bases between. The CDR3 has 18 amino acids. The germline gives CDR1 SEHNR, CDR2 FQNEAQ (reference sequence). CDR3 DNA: TGTGCCAGCAGCTTAGTTGGCAGAACAGCTCCGAAGGTCCACGAGCAGTACTTC. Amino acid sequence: CASSLVGRTAPKVHEQYF.

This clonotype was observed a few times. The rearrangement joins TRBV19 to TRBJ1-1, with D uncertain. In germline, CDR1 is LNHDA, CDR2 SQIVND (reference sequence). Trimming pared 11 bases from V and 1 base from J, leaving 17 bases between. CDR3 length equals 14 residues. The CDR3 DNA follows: TGTGCCTCCATCGAGAGGGCGCGGAACACTGAAGCTTTCTTT. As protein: CASIERARNTEAFF.

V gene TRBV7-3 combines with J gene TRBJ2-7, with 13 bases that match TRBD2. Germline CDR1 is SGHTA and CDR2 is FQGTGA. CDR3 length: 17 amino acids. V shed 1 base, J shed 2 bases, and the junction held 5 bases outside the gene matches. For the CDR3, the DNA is TGTGCCAGCAGCTTAAAAAACGGGACTAGCGGGACCTACGAGCAGTACGTC. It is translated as CASSLKNGTSGTYEQYV.

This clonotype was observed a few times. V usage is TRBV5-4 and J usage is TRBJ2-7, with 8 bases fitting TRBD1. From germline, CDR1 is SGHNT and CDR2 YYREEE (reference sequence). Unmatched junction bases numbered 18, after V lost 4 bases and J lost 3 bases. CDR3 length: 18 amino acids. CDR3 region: CASSRILTGTGAFYEQYF. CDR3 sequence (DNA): TGTGCCAGCAGCCGAATACTTACGGGGACAGGAGCCTTCTACGAGCAGTACTTC.